Presented here are 23 T cell receptor beta chains from one specimen sequenced in a study of blood T cell repertoires in COVID-19 (TCRdb year 2020). The library was generated by the immunoSEQ multiplex PCR assay. Not all clones reach the TCRdb copy of this immuneACCESS table, which keeps in-frame sequences only. Checked studies attribute under half of the gap to unresolved V genes and leave the rest unexplained. The sample data list hundreds of thousands of clones, and about 86% of these were observed just once. 14% to 15% of the sample is taken by the ten largest. Sequencing was carried out using PBMCs or T cells enriched from blood (not recorded which). Receptors were obtained from a woman aged 50 to 60 with acute COVID-19.

This chain uses TRBV11-3 with TRBJ2-1, with 9 bases matching TRBD2. Germline V gene data show CDR1 as SGHNT and CDR2 as YENEEA. The V and J ends lost 4 bases and 9 bases, in that order; junction bases with no gene match: 13. This CDR3 region has 16 residues. CDR3 sequence: CASSYSSAGGPVEQFF. CDR3 sequence (DNA): TGTGCCAGCAGCTACTCTTCGGCGGGAGGGCCGGTTGAGCAGTTCTTC.

The gene calls are TRBV5-5 and TRBJ1-5; D unclear. The CDR3 spans 14 residues. In germline, CDR1 is SGHKS, CDR2 YYEKEE (reference sequence). V shed 4 bases and J shed 2 bases, with 10 bases lying between them. The chain's CDR3 is CASSLQFRNQPQHF. In DNA, the CDR3 is TGTGCCAGCAGCCTACAGTTCCGCAATCAGCCCCAGCATTTT.

The CDR3 DNA is TGTGCCAGCAGCTTAGGGAGGGATAACTATGGCTACACCTTC. Amino acid sequence: CASSLGRDNYGYTF. The chain recombines TRBV7-9 with TRBJ1-2; no firm D call. Trimming pared 1 base from V and 1 base from J, leaving 7 bases between. Germline V gene data show CDR1 as SEHNR and CDR2 as FQNEAQ (reference sequence). CDR3 size: 14 residues.

The rearrangement joins TRBV25-1 to TRBJ2-5; tentatively, D is TRBD2 (5 bases). Germline V gene data show CDR1 as MGHDK and CDR2 as SYGVNS. Trimming took off 7 bases at V and 0 bases at J, with 18 bases between the two ends. The CDR3 extends over 16 amino acids. The CDR3 loop reads CASIQVLATYQETQYF. Here the CDR3 DNA reads TGTGCCAGCATTCAGGTCCTAGCTACGTACCAAGAGACCCAGTACTTC.

This clone was counted a single time. V is TRBV24-1 and J is TRBJ1-1; D unresolved. The CDR3 extends over 13 amino acids. Germline values: CDR1 KGHDR, CDR2 SFDVKD. Trimming pared 1 base from V and 13 bases from J, leaving 15 bases between. Written as DNA, the CDR3 is TGTGCCACCAGTGATTTTGCTGGACCCGACTATTTCTTT. Protein sequence: CATSDFAGPDYFF.

The V and J genes are TRBV27 and TRBJ2-1, with D possibly being TRBD1 (5 bases). V shed 0 bases and J shed 6 bases, with 9 bases lying between them. Germline assignment: CDR1 MNHEY and CDR2 SMNVEV (reference sequence). CDR3 length: 14 residues. This CDR3 is CASSLSGVSNEQFF. CDR3 in DNA: TGTGCCAGCAGTTTATCAGGGGTAAGCAATGAGCAGTTCTTC.

The V call is TRBV4-1, the J call TRBJ2-1; tentatively, D is TRBD2 (5 bases). Germline-derived CDR1 and CDR2 are MGHRA and YSYEKL. Between the trimmed V and J ends, which lost 3 bases and 13 bases, there was a span of 13 bases. The CDR3 covers 12 residues. This CDR3 is CASSHPAGSQFF. In nucleotides, the CDR3 is TGCGCCAGCAGCCACCCCGCGGGCTCTCAGTTCTTC.

The sample holds one count of this clone. This chain connects TRBV19 to TRBJ1-5, with D unclear. The CDR3 covers 14 residues. V lost 7 bases and J 5 bases, leaving 15 bases between the germline ends. Looked up from germline, CDR1 is LNHDA and CDR2 is SQIVND (reference sequence). CDR3 nucleotides: TGTGCCAGTAAGACGGAGGTGAGGGATCAGCCCCAGCATTTT. It specifies CASKTEVRDQPQHF. Using reference TRBV19 and TRBJ1-5 for the parts outside the CDR3, the full variable domain is DGGITQSPKYLFRKEGQNVTLSCEQNLNHDAMYWYRQDPGQGLRLIYYSQIVNDFQKGDIAEGYSVSREKKESFPLTVTSAQKNPTAFYLCASKTEVRDQPQHFGDGTRLSIL.

This chain links TRBV6-5 with TRBJ2-1, with 9 bases identical to TRBD2. This CDR3 comprises 15 residues. Trimming removed 4 bases from V and 8 bases from J; junction bases left unmatched: 9. The germline CDR1 and CDR2 sequences are MNHEY and SVGAGI. CDR3 protein: CASSFAGGFFDEQFF. The DNA of the CDR3 is TGTGCCAGCAGTTTCGCGGGAGGGTTTTTCGATGAGCAGTTCTTC.

The gene calls are TRBV4-1 and TRBJ2-7; TRBD1 agrees at 8 bases. CDR1 and CDR2 (germline): MGHRA, YSYEKL. Unmatched junction bases numbered 15, after V lost 8 bases and J lost 6 bases. CDR3 size: 15 residues. CDR3: CASSDRTGNPGEQYF. Written as DNA, the CDR3 is TGCGCCAGCTCCGATAGGACAGGGAATCCGGGCGAGCAGTACTTC.

This clone was detected only a few times. J is TRBJ1-6 and V is TRBV18, with D possibly matching TRBD1 (6 bases). The germline CDR1 and CDR2 sequences are KGHSH and LQKENI. V was shortened by 4 bases and J by 10 bases, with 11 bases between the two germline ends. This CDR3 is 13 amino acids long. The DNA of the CDR3 is TGTGCCAGCTCACTGAGCCAGGGGTCACCCCTCCACTTT. The encoded protein is CASSLSQGSPLHF. The whole variable domain, remainder taken from reference TRBV18 and TRBJ1-6, is NAGVMQNPRHLVRRRGQEARLRCSPMKGHSHVYWYRQLPEEGLKFMVYLQKENIIDESGMPKERFSAEFPKEGPSILRIQQVVRGDSAAYFCASSLSQGSPLHFGNGTRLTVT.

The chain is built from TRBV11-3 and TRBJ2-7; perhaps TRBD2 as D (5 bases). V was cut by 5 bases and J by 7 bases, with 15 bases left in between. The V gene's germline CDR1 is SGHNT and CDR2 YENEEA. This CDR3 has 13 amino acids. The CDR3 nucleotides are TGTGCCAGCAGCCCACGGGAATTTGGTGAGCAGTACTTC. This encodes CASSPREFGEQYF.

This chain connects TRBV18 to TRBJ2-7; D may be TRBD2 (5 bases). The CDR3 has 16 residues. Trimming removed 3 bases at V and 3 bases at J, with 18 bases between. Germline V gives CDR1 KGHSH, CDR2 LQKENI. CDR3 bases: TGTGCCAGCTCACCGATGGGTGGACCCGGAGGCTACGAGCAGTACTTC. Translating gives CASSPMGGPGGYEQYF.

This chain connects TRBV29-1 to TRBJ2-3, with 8 bases that match TRBD2. With 2 bases clipped from V and 2 bases from J, the junction kept 9 bases outside the gene matches. This CDR3 is built from 16 residues. Germline CDR1 and CDR2: SQVTM and ANQGSEA. The CDR3 is CSVETQLAEDTDTQYF. DNA of the CDR3: TGCAGCGTTGAAACACAACTAGCGGAGGACACAGATACGCAGTATTTT.

The chain is built from TRBV19 and TRBJ1-5, with 10 bases identical to TRBD1. This CDR3 region has 15 residues. V was pared by 5 bases and J by 0 bases, with 1 base of the junction left unmatched. Germline loops: CDR1 LNHDA, CDR2 SQIVND (reference sequence). CDR3 bases: TGTGCCAGTAGTTGGACAGGGGGTAGCAATCAGCCCCAGCATTTT. Its translation: CASSWTGGSNQPQHF.

The V gene is TRBV27, the J gene TRBJ2-1; no clear D gene. The CDR3 consists of 15 residues. Germline loops: CDR1 MNHEY, CDR2 SMNVEV (reference sequence). V was trimmed by 1 base and J by 4 bases, leaving 11 bases between them. CDR3 nucleotide sequence: TGTGCCAGCAGTTTATTCGAGAACCCTTACAATGAGCAGTTCTTC. Encoded protein: CASSLFENPYNEQFF.

The chain has TRBV7-9 and TRBJ1-5; no reliable D call. The CDR3 consists of 15 residues. Germline lookup yields CDR1 SEHNR and CDR2 FQNEAQ (reference sequence). V was trimmed by 5 bases and J by 3 bases, leaving 14 bases between them. CDR3: CASSPAGSVNQPQHF. CDR3 DNA: TGTGCCAGCAGCCCGGCGGGGAGCGTCAATCAGCCCCAGCATTTT.

The genes are TRBV7-2 and TRBJ2-1, with 7 bases that match TRBD2. This CDR3 contains 16 residues. J was trimmed by 8 bases and V by 4 bases; bases with no gene match: 14. Germline assignment: CDR1 SGHTA and CDR2 FQGNSA. Here the CDR3 reads CASSSPGTTPLDEQFF. The CDR3 DNA reads TGTGCCAGCAGCTCACCCGGGACTACCCCCTTGGATGAGCAGTTCTTC.

The V and J genes are TRBV29-1 and TRBJ2-1, with 9 bases that match TRBD2. This CDR3 contains 14 residues. Trimming at V came to 5 bases and at J to 4 bases, leaving 6 bases not matched to a gene. Germline V gives CDR1 SQVTM, CDR2 ANQGSEA. CDR3 nucleotides: TGCAGCGTTTACTCTAGCGGGGATTACAATGAGCAGTTCTTC. Translation gives CSVYSSGDYNEQFF.

In its sample, this clone was seen once. The gene calls are TRBV10-3 and TRBJ2-3; 8 bases match TRBD2. The CDR3 length is 18 residues. Unmatched junction bases numbered 13, after V lost 4 bases and J lost 1 base. Germline V lookup: CDR1 ENHRY, CDR2 SYGVKD. For the CDR3, the DNA is TGTGCCATCAGTGTGGGCCTAGCGGGCGCCGGAGGCACAGATACGCAGTATTTT. This translates into CAISVGLAGAGGTDTQYF.

The rearrangement links TRBV5-4 to TRBJ2-2; TRBD2 is a possible D gene (6 bases). This CDR3 contains 18 residues. V lost 4 bases and J 0 bases, leaving 19 bases between the germline ends. Germline-derived CDR1 and CDR2 are SGHNT and YYREEE (reference sequence). DNA of the CDR3: TGTGCCAGCAGCCCGCGGGGTAGCGGTAGCGCGAACACCGGGGAGCTGTTTTTT. Translating gives CASSPRGSGSANTGELFF.

This clone was detected a few times. V usage is TRBV9 and J usage is TRBJ1-4, with TRBD1 matching 10 bases. The germline V gene has CDR1 SGDLS and CDR2 YYNGEE. The CDR3 has 16 residues. V trimming: 2 bases; J trimming: 5 bases; junction bases outside the gene matches: 6. CDR3 residues: CASSVAPGQGNEKLFF. In nucleotides, the CDR3 is TGTGCCAGCAGCGTTGCACCGGGACAGGGGAATGAAAAACTGTTTTTT.

The chain links TRBV28 to TRBJ1-5; D is unresolved. Between the trimmed V and J ends, which lost 3 bases and 0 bases, there was a span of 15 bases. The CDR3 covers 17 residues. Germline V gene lookup returns CDR1 MDHEN and CDR2 SYDVKM. The chain's CDR3 is CASSFAGGPFSNQPQHF. CDR3 bases: TGTGCCAGCAGTTTCGCGGGAGGGCCGTTTAGCAATCAGCCCCAGCATTTT.